This TCR beta chain came from a study of blood T cells in healthy people across ages. Study observations and caveats: Estimated diversity across one million T cells was deemed an underestimate. While age rose, TCR beta diversity per million T cells dropped in a roughly linear way.

The use of a sample-barcoded 5' primer and a J-beta primer mix characterized a second PCR of roughly 6 to 11 cycles. TCRdb processed the 5' RACE reads anew with MiXCR; each CDR3 protein has one entry. The sample has about 1.5 million distinct CDR3 sequences, 40% to 50% seen once. The germline V gene encodes CDR1 DFQATT and CDR2 SNEGSKA (reference sequence). Between the trimmed V and J ends, which lost 2 bases and 6 bases, there was a span of 10 bases. The CDR3 extends over 13 amino acids. Of note for this clonotype: Its antigen is unknown.

The sequence was collected from a woman between 18 and 29 years old in good health. Sequencing was done on a sample of blood. The V gene is TRBV20-1, the J gene TRBJ2-2; either TRBD1 or TRBD2 may supply D (5 bases each). CDR3 loop: CSARSGLSGELFF. The CDR3 DNA reads as TGCAGTGCTAGATCGGGGCTATCCGGGGAGCTGTTTTTT.